What follows is one TCR beta chain and its context. The target antigen is unknown. This CDR3 contains 16 residues. Germline values: CDR1 SGHDT, CDR2 YYEEEE. Losses at the gene ends were 4 bases for V and 6 bases for J; bases not matched to a gene: 12. Runs used v3.0 of the immunoSEQ assay and were done at survey level. Sequenced by immunoSEQ multiplex PCR; TCRdb stores in-frame clones only, minus some. The sample has about 11,000 clones, under 85% seen once. These data belong to a study of long-term antiretroviral therapy in people with HIV. Regarding the study as a whole: Relative to transplant donor controls, diversity remained lower despite increasing after ART. HIV repertoires covered narrower CDR3 length ranges than controls did.

The gene calls are TRBV5-6 and TRBJ1-5; TRBD1 matches at 8 bases. The clonotype comes from a man aged 25-45 years with HIV. This specimen was unsorted PBMCs, taken at the start of antiretroviral therapy, before treatment. CDR3 coding DNA: TGTGCCAGCAGCCGTTTTTTACGGACAGGGAGTCAGCCCCAGCATTTT. Its translation is CASSRFLRTGSQPQHF.